The 28 T cell receptor beta chains listed next were all sequenced from one sample in a study of shared clonotypes between healthy human individuals. The naive CD8 fraction comprised CD45RO-negative cells positively selected for CCR7 and excluded terminally differentiated effector memory CD45RA+ cells. TCRdb's copy holds only in-frame clones and misses some; the assay was immunoSEQ multiplex PCR. The sample consists of hundreds of thousands of clones, 90% to 97% of them appearing once. The sequenced sample consisted of naive CD8+ T cells sorted from blood. These receptors came from a young woman in good health.

The gene calls are TRBV29-1 and TRBJ1-2, with a possible D match to TRBD1 (6 bases). Per germline, CDR1 SQVTM and CDR2 ANQGSEA. Trimming took 6 bases from V and 2 from J, leaving 10 bases between them. The CDR3 is 12 residues long. CDR3 coding DNA: TGCAGCGTGGACAGCTTAAACTATGGCTACACCTTC. Translation: CSVDSLNYGYTF.

V gene TRBV7-6 combines with J gene TRBJ2-7; 12 bases line up with TRBD2. With 5 bases clipped from V and 7 bases from J, the junction kept 6 bases outside the gene matches. Germline values: CDR1 SGHVS, CDR2 FNYEAQ. The CDR3 runs to 14 residues. The CDR3 DNA follows: TGTGCCAGCAGCCCCGGGACTAGCGGGCTAGAGCAGTACTTC. This encodes CASSPGTSGLEQYF.

The genes are TRBV28 and TRBJ2-2; D ambiguous. V was shortened by 4 bases and J by 7 bases, with 7 bases between the two germline ends. Germline values: CDR1 MDHEN, CDR2 SYDVKM. The CDR3 is 12 amino acids. The CDR3 loop reads CASSYPHGELFF. Here the CDR3 DNA reads TGTGCCAGCAGTTACCCCCACGGGGAGCTGTTTTTT.

The V call is TRBV7-9, the J call TRBJ1-4; D gene uncertain. V was cut by 0 bases and J by 4 bases, with 12 bases left in between. This CDR3 comprises 16 residues. From germline, CDR1 is SEHNR and CDR2 FQNEAQ (reference sequence). The chain's CDR3 is CASSLAVQKDNEKLFF. The CDR3 DNA sequence: TGTGCCAGCAGCTTAGCGGTACAGAAAGATAATGAAAAACTGTTTTTT.

This clone was picked up one time. The rearrangement joins TRBV5-1 to TRBJ2-7; 10 positions agree with TRBD1. Germline CDR1 and CDR2: SGHRS and YFSETQ. The CDR3 has 14 residues. With V trimmed by 3 bases and J by 2 bases, 2 bases remained unmatched. DNA of the CDR3: TGCGCCAGCAGCTGGACAGGGGGTCCCTACGAGCAGTACTTC. Protein product: CASSWTGGPYEQYF.

This clone was seen a handful of times. V is TRBV27 and J is TRBJ2-7; D gene unclear. This CDR3 has 14 residues. Trimming took 5 bases from V and 1 from J, leaving 12 bases between them. Germline CDR1 reads MNHEY; CDR2 reads SMNVEV (reference sequence). The CDR3 protein is CASSPRHDSYEQYF. CDR3 DNA sequence: TGTGCCAGCAGTCCTAGACACGATTCCTACGAGCAGTACTTC.

The rearrangement uses TRBV5-8 and TRBJ1-1, with 7 bases lining up with TRBD1. V dropped 3 bases and J dropped 4; count of bases not matched to a gene: 6. Germline loops: CDR1 SGHTS, CDR2 YDEGEE. This CDR3 region has 14 residues. The CDR3 bases are TGTGCCAGCAGCTACCCGACAGGGAGCACTGAAGCTTTCTTT. This encodes CASSYPTGSTEAFF.

J is TRBJ2-1 and V is TRBV7-2; 9 bases are a match to TRBD2. This CDR3 contains 17 residues. Germline trimming cut 3 bases from V and 1 base from J; bases unmatched to any gene: 7. Germline V gene data show CDR1 as SGHTA and CDR2 as FQGNSA. In DNA, the CDR3 is TGTGCCAGCAGCTTTGATAGCGGGAGTAAGTCCTACAATGAGCAGTTCTTC. This gives the protein CASSFDSGSKSYNEQFF.

CDR3 in DNA: TGTGCCAGCAGCATAGGGACGGAGTCCTACGAGCAGTACTTC. As protein: CASSIGTESYEQYF. The rearrangement links TRBV5-8 to TRBJ2-7; D could derive from TRBD1 or TRBD2 (5 bases each). Germline V gene data show CDR1 as SGHTS and CDR2 as YDEGEE. This CDR3 is 14 amino acids long. V dropped 4 bases and J dropped 1 base, with 12 bases sitting between them.

The chain has TRBV28 and TRBJ2-3; D possibly corresponds to TRBD2 (6 bases). Trimming shortened V by 4 bases and J by 2 bases, and 16 bases separated the two germline ends. CDR3 size: 16 residues. The germline V gene encodes CDR1 MDHEN and CDR2 SYDVKM. In nucleotides, the CDR3 is TGTGCCAGCAGTTCCCCCGGGGGTGGAGACACAGATACGCAGTATTTT. This translates into CASSSPGGGDTDTQYF.

The chain is built from TRBV25-1 and TRBJ2-6, with TRBD1 matching over 10 bases. Germline CDR1 MGHDK, CDR2 SYGVNS. CDR3 size: 17 residues. The J segment lost 2 bases and the V segment lost 7 bases, leaving 8 bases of the junction unmatched. As DNA, the CDR3 is TGTGCCAGCACCTCGGGGACAGGGGTAACTGGGGCCAACGTCCTGACTTTC. Its protein is CASTSGTGVTGANVLTF. Together with reference TRBV25-1 and TRBJ2-6, the CDR3 gives the full variable domain: EADIYQTPRYLVIGTGKKITLECSQTMGHDKMYWYQQDPGMELHLIHYSYGVNSTEKGDLSSESTVSRIRTEHFPLTLESARPSHTSQYLCASTSGTGVTGANVLTFGAGSRLTVL.

The rearrangement uses TRBV5-1 and TRBJ2-7; the match to TRBD1 covers 7 bases. There are 18 residues in the CDR3. Per germline, CDR1 SGHRS and CDR2 YFSETQ. The trim removed 2 bases at V and 4 bases at J, leaving 18 bases unmatched. As DNA, the CDR3 is TGCGCCAGCAGCTTTTTTTCTTCTCGGGGTGACAGGGCATACGAGCAGTACTTC. Protein product: CASSFFSSRGDRAYEQYF. Together with reference TRBV5-1 and TRBJ2-7, the CDR3 gives the full variable domain: KAGVTQTPRYLIKTRGQQVTLSCSPISGHRSVSWYQQTPGQGLQFLFEYFSETQRNKGNFPGRFSGRQFSNSRSEMNVSTLELGDSALYLCASSFFSSRGDRAYEQYFGPGTRLTVT.

This chain links TRBV11-2 with TRBJ2-7; D is unclear. This CDR3 comprises 17 residues. Trimming stripped 4 bases from V and 4 bases from J, with 23 bases between. Germline-derived CDR1 and CDR2 are SGHAT and FQNNGV. The CDR3 loop is CASSYSPSGADMYEQYF. The CDR3 region has the DNA TGTGCCAGCAGCTATTCACCTTCCGGAGCCGATATGTACGAGCAGTACTTC. Drawing the rest from reference TRBV11-2 and TRBJ2-7, the complete variable domain is EAGVAQSPRYKIIEKRQSVAFWCNPISGHATLYWYQQILGQGPKLLIQFQNNGVVDDSQLPKDRFSAERLKGVDSTLKIQPAKLEDSAVYLCASSYSPSGADMYEQYFGPGTRLTVT.

The chain joins TRBV7-9 to TRBJ1-2; 8 bases agree with TRBD1. V lost 6 bases, J lost 6 bases, and 3 bases stayed unmatched. Germline V gene data show CDR1 as SEHNR and CDR2 as FQNEAQ (reference sequence). This CDR3 spans 12 amino acids. The CDR3 protein is CASRPQGDGYTF. The CDR3 nucleotides are TGTGCCAGCAGACCACAGGGGGATGGCTACACCTTC.

This rearrangement joins TRBV28 to TRBJ2-3; 12 bases agree with TRBD2. Germline V gene sequence: CDR1 MDHEN, CDR2 SYDVKM. The ends lost 3 bases at V and 0 bases at J; junction bases unmatched: 13. The CDR3 loop spans 20 amino acids. Here the CDR3 DNA reads TGTGCCAGCAGTTTCCCTCTCGGGCTAGCGGGAGGGCCCAGCACAGATACGCAGTATTTT. It translates to CASSFPLGLAGGPSTDTQYF.

The V call is TRBV19, the J call TRBJ1-6; unclear D gene. Germline lookup yields CDR1 LNHDA and CDR2 SQIVND (reference sequence). V dropped 5 bases and J dropped 6 bases, with 14 bases sitting between them. The CDR3 is 15 residues long. CDR3 residues: CASSPLARGNSPLHF. As DNA, the CDR3 is TGTGCCAGTAGTCCCCTGGCGCGGGGTAATTCACCCCTCCACTTT.

This clone was observed a few times. The chain employs TRBV19 and TRBJ1-2; maybe TRBD1 (5 bases). This CDR3 comprises 13 residues. CDR1 is LNHDA, CDR2 SQIVND, per germline (reference sequence). V gave up 3 bases and J gave up 8 bases, with 13 bases separating them. CDR3 residues: CASSIAGGVGYTF. In DNA form, the CDR3 reads TGTGCCAGTAGTATTGCTGGAGGGGTGGGCTACACCTTC. The full variable domain, its missing parts supplied by reference TRBV19 and TRBJ1-2, is DGGITQSPKYLFRKEGQNVTLSCEQNLNHDAMYWYRQDPGQGLRLIYYSQIVNDFQKGDIAEGYSVSREKKESFPLTVTSAQKNPTAFYLCASSIAGGVGYTFGSGTRLTVV.

The gene calls are TRBV5-6 and TRBJ1-2, with unresolved D. The CDR3 length is 14 residues. Germline CDR1 and CDR2: SGHDT and YYEEEE. With 5 bases removed from V and 4 bases from J, the gap between germline ends came to 15 bases. The CDR3, as DNA: TGTGCCAGCAGGACATTGTCACAGCCCTATGGCTACACCTTC. As protein: CASRTLSQPYGYTF.

This CDR3 is CASSPLGGQDEQYF. CDR3 nucleotide sequence: TGTGCCAGCAGCCCCCTAGGGGGGCAAGACGAGCAGTACTTC. This chain uses TRBV13 with TRBJ2-7; D is possibly TRBD1 or TRBD2 (6 bases each). This CDR3 is built from 14 residues. V was trimmed by 5 bases and J by 5 bases, leaving 16 bases between them. CDR1 PRHDT and CDR2 FYEKMQ come from the germline V gene (reference sequence).

In its sample, this clone was seen once. This chain connects TRBV19 to TRBJ2-1; 9 bases agree with TRBD2. Germline V CDR1 and CDR2: LNHDA, SQIVND (reference sequence). The CDR3 covers 15 residues. J was trimmed by 6 bases and V by 1 base; bases with no gene match: 4. The CDR3 reads CASSIGGRAINEQFF. The CDR3 coding sequence is TGTGCCAGTAGTATAGGCGGGAGGGCCATCAATGAGCAGTTCTTC.

The chain links TRBV4-2 to TRBJ2-1; no definite D call. The V and J ends lost 0 bases and 5 bases respectively, with 17 bases between them. The CDR3 runs to 17 residues. The V gene's germline CDR1 is LGHNA and CDR2 YNFKEQ. The CDR3 spells CASSQEAFTLGDNEQFF. In DNA, the CDR3 is TGTGCCAGCAGCCAAGAAGCTTTTACGTTGGGCGACAATGAGCAGTTCTTC.

The chain joins TRBV25-1 to TRBJ2-2; possibly TRBD1 for D (6 bases). CDR1 MGHDK and CDR2 SYGVNS come from the germline V gene. Trimming removed 3 bases at V and 4 bases at J, with 12 bases between. This CDR3 is built from 15 residues. DNA of the CDR3: TGTGCCAGCAGTGACCCATTGGACAGCACCGGGGAGCTGTTTTTT. This sequence encodes CASSDPLDSTGELFF.

Concerning this clone itself: The same CDR3 is also encoded by other DNA sequences in this sample. The chain couples TRBV7-6 to TRBJ1-1; no firm D call. The CDR3 totals 14 residues. Germline lookup yields CDR1 SGHVS and CDR2 FNYEAQ. Trimming removed 5 bases from V and 2 bases from J, with 12 bases in between. For the CDR3, the DNA is TGTGCCAGCAGCCCCGGTGCAGGCAACACTGAAGCTTTCTTT. Translated, it gives CASSPGAGNTEAFF. Complete variable domain (other parts from reference TRBV7-6 and TRBJ1-1): GAGVSQSPRYKVTKRGQDVALRCDPISGHVSLYWYRQALGQGPEFLTYFNYEAQQDKSGLPNDRFSAERPEGSISTLTIQRTEQRDSAMYRCASSPGAGNTEAFFGQGTRLTVV.

The chain joins TRBV27 to TRBJ2-1, with D maybe TRBD2 (5 bases). The CDR3 is made up of 15 amino acids. Germline assignment: CDR1 MNHEY and CDR2 SMNVEV (reference sequence). Trimming removed 6 bases from V and 0 bases from J, with 12 bases in between. CDR3 nucleotide sequence: TGTGCCAGCAGGACTACGGGATCCTCCTACAATGAGCAGTTCTTC. This translates into CASRTTGSSYNEQFF.

This rearrangement joins TRBV5-1 to TRBJ2-1, with a tentative D call TRBD2 (6 bases). The V and J ends lost 1 base and 4 bases respectively, with 9 bases between them. Germline loops: CDR1 SGHRS, CDR2 YFSETQ. The CDR3 contains 14 residues. The CDR3 loop reads CASSLSGPYNEQFF. CDR3 coding DNA: TGCGCCAGCAGCTTGAGCGGGCCATACAATGAGCAGTTCTTC.

This clone has only one observation. J is TRBJ2-7 and V is TRBV5-6; D may be TRBD1 (5 bases). Germline CDR1 and CDR2: SGHDT and YYEEEE. This CDR3 is 16 amino acids long. The ends were cut back, 0 bases at V and 6 bases at J, with 19 bases in the middle. The CDR3 region is CASSLGPRQGRLEQYF. CDR3 nucleotide sequence: TGTGCCAGCAGCTTGGGCCCCCGGCAGGGCCGCCTCGAGCAGTACTTC.

In this sample, this clone turned up once. The chain couples TRBV5-6 to TRBJ1-2; D not resolved. The germline V gene encodes CDR1 SGHDT and CDR2 YYEEEE. Trimming took 2 bases from V and 5 from J, leaving 10 bases between them. The CDR3 totals 13 residues. The CDR3 bases are TGTGCCAGCAGCTTCGTCGCCTCGTATGGCTACACCTTC. Protein sequence: CASSFVASYGYTF.

This clone appeared a single time. The chain recombines TRBV7-9 with TRBJ1-1; 8 nucleotides align to TRBD1. Trimming removed 5 bases from V and 0 bases from J; junction bases left unmatched: 11. Germline V gene data show CDR1 as SEHNR and CDR2 as FQNEAQ (reference sequence). The CDR3 is made up of 17 amino acids. CDR3 loop: CASSQPGQATMNTEAFF. For the CDR3, the DNA is TGTGCCAGCAGCCAGCCGGGACAGGCGACAATGAACACTGAAGCTTTCTTT.